Presented here are 20 T cell receptor beta chains from one specimen sequenced in a study of blood T cell repertoires in COVID-19. Assay used: immunoSEQ multiplex PCR; TCRdb lists only in-frame clones, some missing. The table records under 200,000 clones, approximately 91% of them present only once. Specimen: PBMCs or T cells enriched from blood (not recorded which). The origin of the receptors is a young woman who had recovered from COVID-19.

This clone has a single count. This chain links TRBV7-9 with TRBJ1-2, with D perhaps matching TRBD1 (5 bases). This CDR3 comprises 16 residues. The V gene lost 1 base and the J gene lost 4 bases, with 16 bases spanning the gap. Germline CDR1 SEHNR, CDR2 FQNEAQ (reference sequence). The CDR3 nucleotides are TGTGCCAGCAGCTTAGTGGACTTGGGGGGGTCCTATGGCTACACCTTC. The encoded protein is CASSLVDLGGSYGYTF.

This clone came up a few times. V and J are TRBV6-9 and TRBJ2-3; 13 bases match TRBD2. Germline values: CDR1 MNHGY, CDR2 SVAAGI. The J segment lost 0 bases and the V segment lost 6 bases, leaving 12 bases of the junction unmatched. The CDR3 loop spans 19 amino acids. The CDR3 bases are TGTGCCAGCAGCCCGACTAGCGGGAGGCCCATTACTAGCACAGATACGCAGTATTTT. The encoded protein is CASSPTSGRPITSTDTQYF.

This clone was seen once. The chain carries TRBV7-9 and TRBJ2-5; D is possibly TRBD1 (5 bases). Trimming took 2 bases from V and 0 from J, leaving 10 bases between them. The CDR3 has 15 amino acids. Germline values: CDR1 SEHNR, CDR2 FQNEAQ (reference sequence). CDR3 DNA sequence: TGTGCCAGCAGCTTACTCAGGGCCTACCAAGAGACCCAGTACTTC. Protein: CASSLLRAYQETQYF.

V usage is TRBV6-5 and J usage is TRBJ2-5, with D maybe TRBD1 (6 bases). The CDR3 is 14 residues long. Germline CDR1 MNHEY, CDR2 SVGAGI. The V gene lost 7 bases and the J gene lost 1 base, with 13 bases spanning the gap. CDR3 sequence reads: CASNYQGFQETQYF. The CDR3 DNA follows: TGTGCCAGCAACTACCAGGGGTTCCAAGAGACCCAGTACTTC.

This chain connects TRBV2 to TRBJ1-2; 7 bases match TRBD1. The trim removed 9 bases at V and 8 bases at J, leaving 9 bases unmatched. The CDR3 runs to 12 residues. Germline values: CDR1 SNHLY, CDR2 FYNNEI. CDR3 nucleotide sequence: TGTGCCAGACTCAAGGGGGCGCAGGGCTACACCTTC. Protein sequence: CARLKGAQGYTF.

This rearrangement joins TRBV7-9 to TRBJ2-3, with no clear D. V dropped 4 bases and J dropped 0 bases, with 14 bases sitting between them. The germline CDR1 and CDR2 sequences are SEHNR and FQNEAQ (reference sequence). The CDR3 contains 16 residues. Written as DNA, the CDR3 is TGTGCCAGCAGCTCCCCGTCCCCCCCTAGCACAGATACGCAGTATTTT. It yields the protein CASSSPSPPSTDTQYF.

J is TRBJ1-1 and V is TRBV30; D not resolved. The V end was cut by 3 bases, the J end by 6 bases, with 17 bases between. The CDR3 is made up of 14 amino acids. Per the germline V gene, CDR1 is GTSNPN and CDR2 is SVGIG (reference sequence). The CDR3 coding sequence is TGTGCCTGGAGACTCAACGCGGGAGATGCTGAAGCTTTCTTT. This sequence encodes CAWRLNAGDAEAFF.

This chain joins TRBV9 and TRBJ1-2; D is unresolved. Deletions cut 3 bases from V and 8 bases from J, with 17 bases between. CDR3 size: 14 residues. Germline loops: CDR1 SGDLS, CDR2 YYNGEE. For the CDR3, the DNA is TGTGCCAGCAGCGCCAGTATTCTTCATCAGGGCTACACCTTC. As protein: CASSASILHQGYTF. Variable domain in full (rest from reference TRBV9 and TRBJ1-2): DSGVTQTPKHLITATGQRVTLRCSPRSGDLSVYWYQQSLDQGLQFLIQYYNGEERAKGNILERFSAQQFPDLHSELNLSSLELGDSALYFCASSASILHQGYTFGSGTRLTVV.

V is TRBV5-1 and J is TRBJ1-1; D call uncertain. The CDR3 has 13 residues. V lost 9 bases and J 5 bases, leaving 17 bases between the germline ends. Germline CDR1 reads SGHRS; CDR2 reads YFSETQ. CDR3 amino acids: CATQIDRETEAFF. As DNA, the CDR3 is TGCGCCACCCAAATCGATCGGGAGACTGAAGCTTTCTTT.

The rearrangement joins TRBV20-1 to TRBJ1-3; TRBD1 matches 7 bases. V lost 3 bases and J lost 3; bases outside the gene matches: 2. CDR1 is DFQATT and CDR2 is SNEGSKA in the germline V gene (reference sequence). This CDR3 is 13 amino acids long. The CDR3 DNA reads TGCAGTGCTAGTCAGGGGGGTGGAAACACCATATATTTT. This sequence encodes CSASQGGGNTIYF.

The chain recombines TRBV9 with TRBJ1-1, with a possible D match to TRBD1 (5 bases). Deletions cut 0 bases from V and 6 bases from J, with 15 bases between. The CDR3 consists of 15 residues. CDR1 SGDLS and CDR2 YYNGEE come from the germline V gene. The CDR3 sequence is CASSVEGLSIAEAFF. CDR3 bases: TGTGCCAGCAGCGTAGAGGGACTTTCGATCGCTGAAGCTTTCTTT.

The CDR3 here is CASSSGDVRSFGEKLFF. CDR3 sequence (DNA): TGTGCCAGCAGTTCCGGGGATGTTCGTTCGTTTGGTGAAAAACTGTTTTTT. The chain joins TRBV28 to TRBJ1-4, with no clear D. The CDR3 is 17 residues long. The V gene lost 4 bases and the J gene lost 7 bases, with 22 bases spanning the gap. Germline V gene sequence: CDR1 MDHEN, CDR2 SYDVKM.

CDR3 sequence reads: CASRRRGAGAGNTGELFF. In nucleotides, the CDR3 is TGTGCCAGTAGAAGACGGGGCGCGGGGGCCGGGAACACCGGGGAGCTGTTTTTT. The V and J genes are TRBV19 and TRBJ2-2; a weak D match, TRBD2 (7 bases). Deletions cut 6 bases from V and 1 base from J, with 21 bases between. The CDR3 extends over 18 amino acids. Germline CDR1 and CDR2: LNHDA and SQIVND (reference sequence).

In DNA form, the CDR3 reads TGTGCCAGCAGTTCCAGGGTAATTGGGATCAGGGAGCAGTTCTTC. Its protein is CASSSRVIGIREQFF. This rearrangement joins TRBV6-2 or TRBV6-3 to TRBJ2-1, with D tentatively TRBD1 (5 bases). CDR1 MNHEY and CDR2 SVGEGT come from the germline V gene. The V gene lost 4 bases and the J gene lost 10 bases, with 20 bases spanning the gap. The length of the CDR3 is 15 residues.

The chain carries TRBV9 and TRBJ2-5, with 7 bases identical to TRBD2. J lost 7 bases, V lost 0 bases, and 12 bases had no gene match. The CDR3 has 16 amino acids. The V gene's germline CDR1 is SGDLS and CDR2 YYNGEE. As DNA, the CDR3 is TGTGCCAGCAGCGTAGGTGGCGGGAGAGCCCCGGGGACCCAGTACTTC. Amino acids: CASSVGGGRAPGTQYF. Complete variable domain (other parts from reference TRBV9 and TRBJ2-5): DSGVTQTPKHLITATGQRVTLRCSPRSGDLSVYWYQQSLDQGLQFLIQYYNGEERAKGNILERFSAQQFPDLHSELNLSSLELGDSALYFCASSVGGGRAPGTQYFGPGTRLLVL.

The chain carries TRBV2 and TRBJ2-2, with D perhaps TRBD1 (5 bases). Germline loops: CDR1 SNHLY, CDR2 FYNNEI. The V and J ends lost 6 bases and 3 bases respectively, with 11 bases between them. This CDR3 region has 14 residues. CDR3 protein: CASRKGPYTGELFF. DNA of the CDR3: TGTGCCAGCAGGAAGGGGCCGTACACCGGGGAGCTGTTTTTT.

The rearrangement joins TRBV6-5 to TRBJ2-1; 11 nucleotides agree with TRBD1. Germline trimming cut 3 bases from V and 3 bases from J; bases unmatched to any gene: 4. Germline CDR1 MNHEY, CDR2 SVGAGI. The CDR3 length is 16 residues. CDR3 nucleotide sequence: TGTGCCAGCAGTTATGGGACAGGGGGGAACTACAATGAGCAGTTCTTC. Residues: CASSYGTGGNYNEQFF.

This chain's CDR3 is CASSSYSGTGGFSPLHF. CDR3 coding DNA: TGTGCCAGCAGCTCATACTCCGGGACAGGGGGTTTTTCACCCCTCCACTTT. V usage is TRBV7-9 and J usage is TRBJ1-6; 11 bases align to TRBD1. Germline CDR1 SEHNR, CDR2 FQNEAQ (reference sequence). This CDR3 comprises 17 residues. The trim removed 4 bases at V and 9 bases at J, leaving 11 bases unmatched.

The V and J genes are TRBV9 and TRBJ2-7; 8 nucleotides match TRBD1. V lost 3 bases to trimming and J lost 6 bases; unmatched junction nucleotides: 5. CDR1 SGDLS and CDR2 YYNGEE come from the germline V gene. The CDR3 is made up of 13 amino acids. In nucleotides, the CDR3 is TGTGCCAGCAGCGATGGACAGGGACTCGAGCAGTACTTC. Translated, it gives CASSDGQGLEQYF.

This chain uses TRBV2 with TRBJ1-2, with D possibly being TRBD1 (5 bases). V gave up 6 bases and J gave up 8 bases, with 13 bases separating them. The CDR3 runs to 12 residues. Germline CDR1 reads SNHLY; CDR2 reads FYNNEI. The CDR3 protein is CASSQGALGYTF. The CDR3 nucleotides read TGTGCCAGCAGCCAAGGGGCGCTGGGCTACACCTTC.